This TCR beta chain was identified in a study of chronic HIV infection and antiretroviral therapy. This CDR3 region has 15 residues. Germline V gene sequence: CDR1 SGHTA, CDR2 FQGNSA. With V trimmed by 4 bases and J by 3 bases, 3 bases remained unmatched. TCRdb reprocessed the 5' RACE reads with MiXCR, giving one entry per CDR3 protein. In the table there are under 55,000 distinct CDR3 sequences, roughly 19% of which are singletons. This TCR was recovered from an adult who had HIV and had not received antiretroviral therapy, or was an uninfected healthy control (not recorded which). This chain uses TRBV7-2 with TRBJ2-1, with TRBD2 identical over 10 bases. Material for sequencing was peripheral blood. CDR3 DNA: TGTGCCAGCAGCTCCCGGACTAGCGGCTACAATGAGCAGTTCTTC. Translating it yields CASSSRTSGYNEQFF.